What follows is one TCR beta chain and its context. Because the CDR3's place on the DNA is in doubt, the DNA is left out and the CDR3 is given as listed by TCRdb. In germline, CDR1 is LNHDA, CDR2 SQIVND (reference sequence). From its first to its last residue, the CDR3 has 15 amino acids. This entry is derived from a study of blood T cell repertoires in COVID-19. Data came from immunoSEQ multiplex PCR; TCRdb stores just in-frame clones and leaves some out. The sample includes around 250,000 clones, 84% of them seen just once. The rearrangement joins TRBV19 to TRBJ1-1. This clonotype was obtained from a man aged 30 to 45 with acute COVID-19. Sequencing was carried out using PBMCs or T cells enriched from blood (not recorded which). The CDR3 reads CASTSGVALDTEAFF.